This T cell receptor beta chain was identified in a study of T cell clonality in common variable immunodeficiency. V trimming: 3 bases; J trimming: 5 bases; junction bases outside the gene matches: 6. The CDR3 has 15 amino acids. Germline V gives CDR1 PRHDT, CDR2 FYEKMQ (reference sequence). This clone was seen many times. What it recognizes is unknown. The sequenced fragment ends 3 residues before the CDR3 boundary, so the rest is inferred from the germline J gene. Study observations and caveats: CVID patient heterogeneity limited repertoire-clinical complication correlations.

Assay: immunoSEQ multiplex PCR; the TCRdb copy retains only in-frame clones and omits some. Recorded here are under 50,000 clones, none singletons. Sequenced: peripheral blood mononuclear cells. V usage is TRBV13 and J usage is TRBJ1-4; 7 bases match TRBD1. This receptor was identified in a person aged 18 to 75 in good health. This chain's CDR3 is CASSLNRGTNEKLFF. The sequenced part of the CDR3 DNA is TGTGCCAGCAGCTTGAACAGGGGCACGAATGAAAAA.